This TCR beta chain derives from a study of human T cells and chemical hapten exposure. Study summary: The study sensitized with 2% DPC on an approximately 2 cm by approximately 2 cm patch of upper inner arm skin.

Overall study findings and caveats: Sensitization with DPC brought no change to TCRs above 1 in 1000 in frequency. Against controls, expanded TCRs gave rise to significantly more large CDR3 similarity clusters.

Germline V gene data show CDR1 as SNHLY and CDR2 as FYNNEI. There are 12 residues in the CDR3. Trimming took off 4 bases at V and 2 bases at J, with 6 bases between the two ends. Details on this clonotype: Its antigen is currently unknown.

Described time point: patch test 1, 2 weeks after DPC sensitization. Documented treatment: therapeutic diphenylcyclopropenone sensitization with weekly scalp DPC. Unseparated into fractions, whole blood served as the source from which total RNA was extracted. Every patch test was put on after a blood sample was taken. TCRdb called the RACE reads again in MiXCR, with one record for every CDR3 protein. Of 50,000 or so distinct CDR3 sequences in the sample, more than 9.5% were seen once. The receptor was derived from a woman in her forties with alopecia areata. Some clones in this sample may be carry-over from other donors' samples. The sample here was whole blood, taken in connection with sensitization to the hapten diphenylcyclopropenone (DPC). V and J are TRBV2 and TRBJ2-7; D may be TRBD1 (5 bases). CDR3 in amino acids: CASSVQAYEQYF. The CDR3 DNA sequence: TGTGCCAGCAGTGTACAGGCCTACGAGCAGTACTTC.